Each of the 28 T cell receptor beta chains below was sequenced from the same sample in a study of early T cells in non-severe SARS-CoV-2 infection. One entry per CDR3 protein, called by TCRdb with MiXCR from the 5' RACE reads. The sample yields about 30,000 distinct CDR3 sequences, about 3.9% seen once. The sample was whole blood. All receptors derive from an adult who was a healthcare worker with PCR-confirmed SARS-CoV-2 infection or an uninfected control (not recorded which).

This clonotype was detected ten times or more. The chain joins TRBV19 to TRBJ2-7, with D perhaps matching TRBD1 or TRBD2 (6 bases each). The CDR3 contains 13 residues. The V and J ends lost 7 bases and 6 bases respectively, with 16 bases between them. Germline V gives CDR1 LNHDA, CDR2 SQIVND (reference sequence). CDR3 coding DNA: TGTGCCAGTAAAGGGGGGCTCTCTACCGAGCAGTACTTC. It encodes CASKGGLSTEQYF.

Ten or more counts support this clonotype. The chain has TRBV6-5 and TRBJ2-2; tentative D call: TRBD1 (5 bases). CDR3 length: 15 residues. V dropped 6 bases and J dropped 8 bases, with 19 bases sitting between them. Per the germline V gene, CDR1 is MNHEY and CDR2 is SVGAGI. The CDR3 DNA follows: TGTGCCAGCAGCCCTGATCGACAGTCCATGGGGGAGCTGTTTTTT. This sequence encodes CASSPDRQSMGELFF.

A remark on this clonotype: This may stem from a read error, because a much larger clone lies one nucleotide away. The rearrangement links TRBV19 to TRBJ1-1; D remains ambiguous. Deletions cut 3 bases from V and 5 bases from J, with 10 bases between. CDR3 length equals 13 residues. Per germline, CDR1 LNHDA and CDR2 SQIVND (reference sequence). CDR3 nucleotides: TGTGCCAGTAGTATTCGTAATTGGACTGAAGCTTTCTTT. Translated: CASSIRNWTEAFF.

In this sample, this clonotype turned up a few times. The chain couples TRBV7-9 to TRBJ1-1, with D unclear. CDR1 SEHNR and CDR2 FQNEAQ come from the germline V gene (reference sequence). Trimming shortened V by 3 bases and J by 2 bases, and 7 bases separated the two germline ends. This CDR3 contains 13 residues. DNA of the CDR3: TGTGCCAGCAGCTTCGCTGGAAACACTGAAGCTTTCTTT. Encoded protein: CASSFAGNTEAFF.

This clonotype was detected many times. CDR3 loop: CVVLSYNEQFF. CDR3 bases: TGTGTTGTTCTCTCCTACAATGAGCAGTTCTTC. The chain uses TRBV28 and TRBJ2-1, with no clear D. Germline V gene data show CDR1 as MDHEN and CDR2 as SYDVKM. CDR3 length: 11 amino acids.

This clonotype was counted many times. CDR3 protein: CASWGGKDTGELFF. CDR3 sequence (DNA): TGTGCCAGCTGGGGAGGGAAAGACACCGGGGAGCTGTTTTTT. The chain carries TRBV6-1 and TRBJ2-2; TRBD2 matches 7 bases. CDR1 and CDR2 (germline): MNHNS, SASEGT. Losses at the gene ends were 8 bases for V and 3 bases for J; bases not matched to a gene: 6. The CDR3 loop spans 14 amino acids.

This clonotype was counted many times. The chain carries TRBV29-1 and TRBJ2-5, with 7 nucleotides matching TRBD2. CDR1 and CDR2 from the germline V gene are SQVTM and ANQGSEA. This CDR3 comprises 11 residues. In nucleotides, the CDR3 is TGCTCCGGGGGGTTTGGCGAGACCCAGTACTTC. It is translated as CSGGFGETQYF.

This clonotype has a count of ten or more. The CDR3 spells CASRRSGSGEFF. The CDR3 DNA sequence: TGTGCCAGCAGACGTAGCGGGAGTGGCGAGTTCTTC. The chain employs TRBV6-1 and TRBJ2-1, with TRBD2 matching 9 bases. The germline gives CDR1 MNHNS, CDR2 SASEGT. The CDR3 extends over 12 amino acids. V dropped 6 bases and J dropped 14; count of bases not matched to a gene: 8.

This clonotype was seen ten or more times. V and J are TRBV4-3 and TRBJ2-5; D is undetermined. Trimming shortened V by 0 bases and J by 2 bases, and 10 bases separated the two germline ends. Germline CDR1 LGHNA, CDR2 YSLEER. This CDR3 region has 15 residues. CDR3 DNA sequence: TGCGCCAGCAGCCAAGATAGGAACGAGCAAGAGACCCAGTACTTC. It specifies CASSQDRNEQETQYF.

Ten or more counts support this clonotype. The gene calls are TRBV20-1 and TRBJ2-1, with 7 positions matching TRBD2. This CDR3 spans 15 amino acids. With 0 bases clipped from V and 3 bases from J, the junction kept 5 bases outside the gene matches. Germline CDR1 DFQATT, CDR2 SNEGSKA (reference sequence). The CDR3 nucleotides read TGCAGTGCTAGAGATTCCAGCGGGGTCTACAATGAGCAGTTCTTC. Amino acid sequence: CSARDSSGVYNEQFF.

This clonotype was counted between two and nine times. This chain uses TRBV10-3 with TRBJ2-3; D is tentatively TRBD1 or TRBD2 (5 bases each). The germline V gene has CDR1 ENHRY and CDR2 SYGVKD. Between the trimmed V and J ends, which lost 5 bases and 2 bases, there was a span of 11 bases. There are 14 residues in the CDR3. CDR3 region: CAISRDGSTDTQYF. The CDR3 DNA sequence: TGTGCCATCAGTCGGGACGGGTCCACAGATACGCAGTATTTT.

This clonotype was detected many times. The CDR3 reads CASSREGVGNTEAFF. The DNA for the CDR3 is TGTGCCAGCTCACGCGAGGGGGTAGGGAACACTGAAGCTTTCTTT. This chain joins TRBV18 and TRBJ1-1, with TRBD1 as a possible D gene (6 bases). Germline V gene sequence: CDR1 KGHSH, CDR2 LQKENI. V was clipped by 4 bases and J by 1 base, with 13 bases between them. The CDR3 is 15 residues long.

This clonotype was seen at least ten times. The chain links TRBV6-1 to TRBJ2-1; 8 nucleotides align to TRBD1. Germline CDR1 reads MNHNS; CDR2 reads SASEGT. Trimming at V came to 7 bases and at J to 2 bases, leaving 16 bases not matched to a gene. The CDR3 has 18 amino acids. For the CDR3, the DNA is TGTGCCAGCAAGATGTGGCAGGGGGCTTTGAGCGCCTACAATGAGCAGTTCTTC. This sequence encodes CASKMWQGALSAYNEQFF.

This clonotype has just a few counts. The chain links TRBV27 to TRBJ2-5; 8 nucleotides match TRBD2. V was clipped by 5 bases and J by 4 bases; unmatched bases: 12. The CDR3 is 16 residues long. Germline CDR1 and CDR2: MNHEY and SMNVEV (reference sequence). CDR3 residues: CASSLSTPGGRETQYF. CDR3 DNA: TGTGCCAGCAGTCTTTCTACGCCGGGAGGGAGAGAGACCCAGTACTTC.

This clonotype was recorded many times. The gene calls are TRBV12-3 or TRBV12-4 and TRBJ1-2, with a possible D match to TRBD1 (5 bases). This CDR3 is built from 13 residues. The germline V and J ends were trimmed by 1 base and 4 bases, with 7 bases remaining between them. The CDR3 bases are TGTGCCAGCAGTTTAGGGGGCGGCTATGGCTACACCTTC. It specifies CASSLGGGYGYTF.

This clonotype was seen many times. The CDR3 sequence is CASSQDSAGAYNEQFF. CDR3 nucleotide sequence: TGCGCCAGCAGCCAAGATTCGGCCGGCGCCTACAATGAGCAGTTCTTC. V gene TRBV4-1 combines with J gene TRBJ2-1; D not resolved. Germline V gene data show CDR1 as MGHRA and CDR2 as YSYEKL. Trimming shortened V by 0 bases and J by 2 bases, and 11 bases separated the two germline ends. The CDR3 extends over 16 amino acids.

This clonotype showed up many times. This chain connects TRBV5-1 to TRBJ2-2; tentative D call: TRBD1 (5 bases). The CDR3 has 15 residues. Per germline, CDR1 SGHRS and CDR2 YFSETQ. Trimming took 4 bases from V and 6 from J, leaving 16 bases between them. The CDR3 protein is CASSRLAPGPGELFF. The CDR3, as DNA: TGCGCCAGCAGCCGTCTTGCCCCAGGGCCCGGGGAGCTGTTTTTT.

A word on this clonotype: Since no conserved phenylalanine or tryptophan closes the CDR3, a read error is the likely cause. CDR3 protein: CASSLGGVADEQYL. CDR3 DNA sequence: TGTGCCAGCAGCTTAGGGGGGGTCGCCGACGAGCAGTACCTC. The V call is TRBV7-6, the J call TRBJ2-7, with D maybe TRBD2 (6 bases). V lost 1 base, J lost 5 bases, and 12 bases lay in between. The CDR3 loop spans 14 amino acids. Germline CDR1 is SGHVS and CDR2 is FNYEAQ.

This clonotype showed up many times. This rearrangement joins TRBV5-1 to TRBJ2-5; possibly TRBD1 or TRBD2 for D (5 bases each). Germline CDR1 reads SGHRS; CDR2 reads YFSETQ. This CDR3 spans 13 amino acids. V was cut by 4 bases and J by 2 bases, with 9 bases left in between. CDR3 DNA: TGCGCCAGCAGCCCCGGGACGCAAGAGACCCAGTACTTC. This sequence encodes CASSPGTQETQYF. The full variable domain, with the rest looked up from reference TRBV5-1 and TRBJ2-5, is KAGVTQTPRYLIKTRGQQVTLSCSPISGHRSVSWYQQTPGQGLQFLFEYFSETQRNKGNFPGRFSGRQFSNSRSEMNVSTLELGDSALYLCASSPGTQETQYFGPGTRLLVL.

This clonotype was recorded many times. The rearrangement links TRBV7-9 to TRBJ1-5; D is unclear. The germline V and J ends were trimmed by 3 bases and 0 bases, with 6 bases remaining between them. CDR1 and CDR2 (germline): SEHNR, FQNEAQ (reference sequence). The CDR3 loop spans 14 amino acids. The DNA of the CDR3 is TGTGCCAGCAGCTTCAGTAATAGCAATCAGCCCCAGCATTTT. Translation gives CASSFSNSNQPQHF.

This clonotype was recorded many times. The chain recombines TRBV3-1 with TRBJ2-3, with D maybe TRBD2 (6 bases). Germline V gene data show CDR1 as LGHDT and CDR2 as YNNKEL (reference sequence). The CDR3 totals 14 residues. Trimming shortened V by 1 base and J by 4 bases, and 9 bases separated the two germline ends. CDR3 sequence (DNA): TGTGCCAGCAGCCAAGCGGGGGTGGCAGATACGCAGTATTTT. Encoded protein: CASSQAGVADTQYF.

This clonotype was detected many times. CDR3 loop: CASSVAKKGLAGPTDTQYF. In nucleotides, the CDR3 is TGTGCCAGCAGCGTAGCTAAGAAGGGACTAGCGGGGCCCACAGATACGCAGTATTTT. The chain combines TRBV9 with TRBJ2-3; the match to TRBD2 covers 13 bases. The CDR3 spans 19 residues. Germline-derived CDR1 and CDR2 are SGDLS and YYNGEE. After removal of 0 bases from V and 2 bases from J, the junction contained 9 bases not matched to a gene.

This clonotype has ten or more counts. V is TRBV2 and J is TRBJ1-1; D perhaps matches TRBD1 (5 bases). The V gene's germline CDR1 is SNHLY and CDR2 FYNNEI. The ends were cut back, 0 bases at V and 6 bases at J, with 17 bases in the middle. This CDR3 has 16 amino acids. CDR3 amino acids: CASSEAGWAGSAEAFF. The CDR3 DNA follows: TGTGCCAGCAGTGAAGCGGGTTGGGCAGGGAGCGCTGAAGCTTTCTTT.

The V call is TRBV7-6, the J call TRBJ2-5; TRBD1 matches at 8 bases. Germline loops: CDR1 SGHVS, CDR2 FNYEAQ. The CDR3 has 16 residues. After removal of 3 bases from V and 4 bases from J, the junction contained 10 bases not matched to a gene. The CDR3 is CASSFSSGGKLETQYF. For the CDR3, the DNA is TGTGCCAGCAGCTTTTCATCAGGGGGCAAGTTAGAGACCCAGTACTTC. The variable domain in full, completed from reference TRBV7-6 and TRBJ2-5, reads GAGVSQSPRYKVTKRGQDVALRCDPISGHVSLYWYRQALGQGPEFLTYFNYEAQQDKSGLPNDRFSAERPEGSISTLTIQRTEQRDSAMYRCASSFSSGGKLETQYFGPGTRLLVL.

This clonotype was seen repeatedly, ten times or more. The chain recombines TRBV5-4 with TRBJ2-5, with D possibly TRBD2 on 6 matching bases. The CDR3 runs 14 residues. With 5 bases removed from V and 5 bases from J, the gap between germline ends came to 16 bases. Per the germline V gene, CDR1 is SGHNT and CDR2 is YYREEE (reference sequence). CDR3: CASSLSGAGETQYF. CDR3 bases: TGTGCCAGCAGTCTTTCGGGAGCTGGGGAGACCCAGTACTTC.

This clonotype has at least ten counts. J is TRBJ2-7 and V is TRBV6-5, with 10 bases aligning to TRBD1. Germline CDR1 reads MNHEY; CDR2 reads SVGAGI. CDR3 size: 15 residues. V was clipped by 7 bases and J by 3 bases; unmatched bases: 9. In nucleotides, the CDR3 is TGTGCCAGCACGTCTTCCGGGACAGGGGACTACGAGCAGTACTTC. This gives the protein CASTSSGTGDYEQYF.

This clonotype has ten or more counts. The rearrangement uses TRBV29-1 and TRBJ2-5; D may be TRBD1 or TRBD2 (5 bases each). Trimming left V 4 bases short and J 1 base short, with 10 bases between. CDR1 is SQVTM, CDR2 ANQGSEA, per germline. The CDR3 loop spans 13 amino acids. CDR3 nucleotide sequence: TGCAGCGTTGCCCGGGGCCCCCAAGAGACCCAGTACTTC. Translating it yields CSVARGPQETQYF.

This clonotype was detected ten times or more. The chain has TRBV29-1 and TRBJ1-5, with D uncertain. The CDR3 spans 13 residues. Germline assignment: CDR1 SQVTM and CDR2 ANQGSEA. The V end lost 5 bases, the J end lost 6 bases, and 14 bases lay between the germline ends. CDR3 sequence (DNA): TGCAGCGTTATTAGATTCGTGGGTCAGCCCCAGCATTTT. Translated, it gives CSVIRFVGQPQHF.